The clone carrying this T cell receptor beta chain was counted between two and nine times. An end of the junction does not agree with germline; a read error may underlie this. This specimen comes from a study of blood T cell repertoires in COVID-19. At the level of the study: From T cells, B-cell-depleted T cells, or PBMCs came the material, which was cDNA or gDNA.

Clones were sequenced by immunoSEQ multiplex PCR, and TCRdb holds only the in-frame ones, with some missing. The sample shows approximately 60,000 clones, 78% of them seen only once. The CDR3 contains 11 residues. The V gene's germline CDR1 is SEHNR and CDR2 FQNEAQ (reference sequence). Seattle patients were enrolled during active infection and followed longitudinally. What was sequenced was peripheral blood. The chain links TRBV7-9 to TRBJ2-7; no reliable D call. The sequence was collected from a man in his 60s with COVID-19, enrolled during active disease. The CDR3 coding sequence is TGTGCCAGCAGCTCCTCCCACGAGCAGTACTTC. Its translation: CASSSSHEQYF.